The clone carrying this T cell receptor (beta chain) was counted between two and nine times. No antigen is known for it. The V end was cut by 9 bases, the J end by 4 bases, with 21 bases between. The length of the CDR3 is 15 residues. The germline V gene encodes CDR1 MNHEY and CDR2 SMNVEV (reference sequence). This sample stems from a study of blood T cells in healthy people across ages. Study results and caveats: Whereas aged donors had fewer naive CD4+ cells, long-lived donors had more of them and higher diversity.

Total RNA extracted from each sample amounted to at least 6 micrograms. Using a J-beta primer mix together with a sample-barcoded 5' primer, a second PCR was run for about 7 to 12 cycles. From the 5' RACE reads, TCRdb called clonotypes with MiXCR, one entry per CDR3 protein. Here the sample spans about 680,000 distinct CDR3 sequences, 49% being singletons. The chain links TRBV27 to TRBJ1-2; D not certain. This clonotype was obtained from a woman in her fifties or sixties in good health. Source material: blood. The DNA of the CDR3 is TGTGCCAGTCCTACAACGACAAAGAGGACCTATGGCTACACCTTC. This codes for CASPTTTKRTYGYTF.